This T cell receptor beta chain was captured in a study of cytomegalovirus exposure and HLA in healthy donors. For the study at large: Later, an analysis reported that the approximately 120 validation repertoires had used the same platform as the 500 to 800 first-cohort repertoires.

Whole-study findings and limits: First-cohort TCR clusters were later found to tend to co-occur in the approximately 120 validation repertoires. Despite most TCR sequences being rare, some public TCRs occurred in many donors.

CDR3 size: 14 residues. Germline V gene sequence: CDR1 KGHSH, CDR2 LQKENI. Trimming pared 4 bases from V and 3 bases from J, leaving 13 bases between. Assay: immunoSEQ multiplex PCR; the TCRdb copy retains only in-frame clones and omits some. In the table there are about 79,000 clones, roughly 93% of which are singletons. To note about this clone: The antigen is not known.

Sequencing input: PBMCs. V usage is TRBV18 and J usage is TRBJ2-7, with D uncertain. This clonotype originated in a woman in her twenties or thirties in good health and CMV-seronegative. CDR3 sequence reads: CASSLQPENYEQYF. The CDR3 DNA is TGTGCCAGCTCACTACAACCGGAGAACTACGAGCAGTACTTC. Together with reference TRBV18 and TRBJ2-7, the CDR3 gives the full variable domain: NAGVMQNPRHLVRRRGQEARLRCSPMKGHSHVYWYRQLPEEGLKFMVYLQKENIIDESGMPKERFSAEFPKEGPSILRIQQVVRGDSAAYFCASSLQPENYEQYFGPGTRLTVT.